The entry that follows covers one T cell receptor beta chain sequence. Its cognate antigen has yet to be identified. Base qualities are not provided; no much larger clone lies one nucleotide away. TCR CDR3 regions were amplified from genomic DNA by multiplex PCR using the deep immunoSEQ assay. Extracted genomic DNA from each cell subset was distributed evenly across all wells of several immunoSEQ 96-well plates, and each plate was treated as a replicate. For sorted subsets, approximately 190 ng genomic DNA, equal to 30,000 or so T cell genomes, was loaded into each replicate PCR. Purified libraries were quantified with a Qubit 3.0 fluorometer, sized on a Bioanalyzer 2100, and re-quantified with the KAPA Library Quantification kit. A separate single-read 150-cycle Illumina NextSeq 550 flow cell was used to sequence each immunoSEQ 96-well plate. As for the original processing: Because the immunoSEQ output held only junctional sequences and lacked quality scores, the filtering could not match the filtering applied to full-length reads. Sequences were annotated with PyIR, a Python wrapper for IgBLAST v1.9, and V/J genes and CDR3 were assigned using IMGT germline references. Reads were removed for weak V/J assignments (E-value above 1e-6), missing CDR3, stop codons, out-of-frame junctions, or ambiguous translated residues. V3J clonotypes were defined by identical inferred V gene, J gene, and CDR3 amino acid sequence. The percentage overlap between two repertoires was calculated by dividing the number of shared unique clonotypes by the size of the smaller repertoire. Richness of each repertoire was evaluated using RTK rarefaction, the Chao1 estimator, and Recon v2.1 estimates of unobserved clonotypes. Generation probabilities were computed with OLGA for all TCRbeta clonotypes obtained by the gDNA method from a handful of donors. Held by TCRdb, this immuneACCESS table contains in-frame sequences only and omits some clones. Under half of the omission traces to an unresolved V gene where checked; the cause of the rest is unknown. V and J calls and clone size follow that table, whereas D and trimming were derived from the DNA. For this sample there are around 2,000,000 clones; about 95% appear just once. Jointly, the top ten make up around 1.2% of the sample.

The data derive from a study of shared clonotypes between healthy human individuals (dated by TCRdb to between 2020 and 2021). Regarding the research as a whole: The cohort comprised two women and a few men aged 18 to 49 years. Libraries were prepared and TCR repertoires were sequenced by different laboratories using diverse techniques, in order to increase sequencing depth and limit assay-specific biases. To estimate repertoire size and how much clonotypes are shared between individuals, the study performed deep sequencing of blood TCR repertoires from roughly five healthy adults. For each donor, CD4 naive and CD4 memory were each run on three plates, CD8 naive on two plates, and CD8 memory on one plate. Per donor, leukapheresis produced somewhere between about 0.94 and 8.9 billion PBMCs.

The investigation overall reported the following: Larger estimated clonotype richness was generally found for naive subsets than for memory subsets. Because the study included a small number of donors, the genetic and exposure-history diversity represented was limited. Compared with non-shared clonotypes, the clonotypes found in all four sorted-subset donors had higher generation probabilities. Based on pairwise subsampling, the degree of clonotype sharing among donors was expected to be affected by sequencing depth. Even with the large sequencing depth, rarefaction of the sorted-subset datasets indicated that sequencing was incomplete. Sharing across a handful of donors was observed for around 5% of naive CD4, over 3% of naive CD8, about 2.3% of memory CD4, and over 0.3% of memory CD8 clonotypes. Sampling was restricted to blood, and TCR repertoires in tissue are likely to differ from TCR repertoires in blood.

The CDR3 goes from the cysteine to the phenylalanine over 18 residues. The read is trimmed to its CDR3 DNA, 54 bases read in frame from base 1. The germline V gene encodes CDR1 PRHDT and CDR2 FYEKMQ (reference sequence). Germline trimming amounts to 5 bases on V and 0 bases on J, with 11 as the count of junction bases outside the gene matches. CD8 naive samples consisted of CD45RO-negative cells that were positively selected for CCR7, yielding a CD45RA+CCR7+ population without TemRA cells. The donors were healthy, HIV-negative adults who had no recently reported acute infections or vaccinations. Only Caucasian adults living in Nashville, Tennessee, USA were represented among the donors. Blood was collected by leukapheresis, and PBMCs were isolated by Ficoll-Histopaque density gradient centrifugation and then cryopreserved in liquid nitrogen vapor phase. Analytical flow cytometry was used to check the purity and quantity of every magnetically sorted T cell population. Each sorted fraction had its genomic DNA isolated and then quantified by UV absorbance on a Nanodrop 2000c.

The sequence was collected from a man younger than 35 in good health. This sequence uses TRBV13 and TRBJ2-1, with TRBD2 matching 9 junction bases. The sample consisted of naive CD8+ T cells sorted from blood. In the paper's terms, the cell subset or site label means: CD45RA+CCR7+. The CDR3 protein sequence reads: CASSTEVGSGSSYNEQFF. The DNA sequence is TGTGCCAGCAGCACCGAGGTGGGTAGCGGGAGCTCCTACAATGAGCAGTTCTTC.